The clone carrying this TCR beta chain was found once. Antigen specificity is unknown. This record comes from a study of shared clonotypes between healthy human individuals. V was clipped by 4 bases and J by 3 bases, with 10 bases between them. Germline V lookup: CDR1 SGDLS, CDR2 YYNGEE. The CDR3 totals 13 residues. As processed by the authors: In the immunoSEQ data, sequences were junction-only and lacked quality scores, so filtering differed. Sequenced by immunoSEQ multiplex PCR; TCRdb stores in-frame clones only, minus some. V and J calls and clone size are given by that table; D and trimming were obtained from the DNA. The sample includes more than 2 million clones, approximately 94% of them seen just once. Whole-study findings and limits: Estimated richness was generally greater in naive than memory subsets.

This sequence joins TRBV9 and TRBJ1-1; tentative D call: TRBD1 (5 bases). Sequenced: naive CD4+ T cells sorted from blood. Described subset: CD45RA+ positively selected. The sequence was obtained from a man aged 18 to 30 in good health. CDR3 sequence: CASSPPGHTEAFF. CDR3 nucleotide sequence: TGTGCCAGCAGCCCCCCGGGGCACACTGAAGCTTTCTTT.